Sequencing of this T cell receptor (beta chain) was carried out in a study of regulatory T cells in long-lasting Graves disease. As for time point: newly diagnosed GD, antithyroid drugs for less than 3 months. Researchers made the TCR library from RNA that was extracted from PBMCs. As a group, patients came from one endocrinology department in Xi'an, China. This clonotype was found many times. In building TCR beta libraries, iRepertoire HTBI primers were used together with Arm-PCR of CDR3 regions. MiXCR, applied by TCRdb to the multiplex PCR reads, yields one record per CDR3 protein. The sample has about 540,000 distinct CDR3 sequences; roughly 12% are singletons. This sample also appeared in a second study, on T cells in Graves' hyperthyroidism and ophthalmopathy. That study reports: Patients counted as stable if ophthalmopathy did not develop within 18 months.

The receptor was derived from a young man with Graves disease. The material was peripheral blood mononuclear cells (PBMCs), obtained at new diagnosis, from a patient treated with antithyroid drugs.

The CDR3 DNA follows: TGTGCCAGCAGGCCGCTGCCAAGGGACAACCCTCGGCCCGGGGAGCTGTTTTTT. Its protein is CASRPLPRDNPRPGELFF. The J gene is TRBJ2-2, the V gene TRBV7-7; a possible D gene is TRBD1 (6 bases). Trimming removed 6 bases at V and 6 bases at J, with 26 bases between. Germline CDR1 SSHAT, CDR2 FNYEAQ (reference sequence). The CDR3 covers 18 residues.